These T cell receptor beta chains were read from a single sample in a study of blood T cell repertoires in COVID-19. Profiling relied on immunoSEQ multiplex PCR, and the TCRdb table lists in-frame clones only, not all of them. The sample shows about 180,000 clones, about 84% of them seen only once. The sequenced material came from PBMCs or T cells enriched from blood (not recorded which). Receptors were obtained from a woman in her 30s who had recovered from COVID-19. The conserved cysteine and the conserved F or W are not part of the CDR3 here.

V: TRBV7-8; CDR3: ASSSEWGEDTEAF
V: TRBV6-4; CDR3: ASSKRTGGYEQY
V: TRBV14; CDR3: ASSPRDRPYEQY
V: TRBV28; CDR3: ASSSGTSSYNEQF
V: TRBV4-2; CDR3: ASSPTPIRGENYGYT
V: TRBV5-8; CDR3: ASSLSGLAAKKQF
V: TRBV12-3/TRBV12-4; CDR3: ASKAMNEQF
V: TRBV28; CDR3: ASSLGGREAF
V: TRBV6-6; CDR3: ASSPPGYYGYT
V: TRBV7-8; CDR3: ASSLGVSYGYT
V: TRBV6-5; CDR3: ASSYGAFHEQY
V: TRBV3-1/TRBV3-2; CDR3: ASSPHRDTRNTIY
V: TRBV29-1; CDR3: SVPTGAGGNYEQY
V: TRBV5-1; CDR3: ASSTGEGYEQY
V: TRBV28; CDR3: ASSLGGANEKLF
V: TRBV9; CDR3: ARSVGPQGGVSSYEQY
V: TRBV4-1; CDR3: ASSRSHGQGMNTEAF
V: TRBV5-1; CDR3: ASSASGGRDTQY
V: TRBV27; CDR3: ASSLGGQGNGYT
V: TRBV2; CDR3: ASSETSGGNQPQH
V: TRBV9; CDR3: ASSPSGVGSGNTIY
V: TRBV5-4; CDR3: ASSLSGPGNEQF
V: TRBV5-4; CDR3: ASSSYGLTYNYGYT
V: TRBV7-8; CDR3: ASSSMGLAETYEQY
V: TRBV28; CDR3: ASSFKSGWSYEQY
V: TRBV6-5; CDR3: ASSPTGLGTEAF
V: TRBV6-1; CDR3: ASSEEAGAGHEQF
V: TRBV19; CDR3: ASSIGGSNTEAF
V: TRBV5-6; CDR3: ASSPQDTEAF
V: TRBV27; CDR3: ASSLAGLTYEQY
V: TRBV28; CDR3: ASSLWREVAGELF
V: TRBV11-2; CDR3: ASSSYVGGRYNEQF
V: TRBV4-2; CDR3: ASSQDLGPDEQY
V: TRBV15; CDR3: ATSRVTGTIIGYGYT
V: TRBV29-1; CDR3: SVVDSSSYNEQF
V: TRBV21-1; CDR3: ASSKLRPAVSTGTNSGNTIY
V: TRBV14; CDR3: ASSLSMMNTEAF
V: TRBV14; CDR3: ASSSLAGPSYEQY
V: TRBV19; CDR3: ASSSAQVGYYNEQF
V: TRBV19; CDR3: ASSIRGTGGEFQPQH
V: TRBV12-3/TRBV12-4; CDR3: ASRISSGYEQY
V: TRBV6-1; CDR3: ASSEQNARGANVLT